One and the same sample provided the 23 T cell receptor beta chains below, sequenced in a study of blood T cell repertoires in COVID-19. Only in-frame clones appear in the TCRdb table, and some are missing; sequencing was by immunoSEQ multiplex PCR. The table lists over 200,000 clones, 86% of them singletons. The sample comprised peripheral blood. These receptors were collected from a woman in her twenties or thirties who had recovered from COVID-19.

This clone was detected only once. This rearrangement joins TRBV6-5 to TRBJ1-1; 7 bases fit TRBD1. Germline V gene sequence: CDR1 MNHEY, CDR2 SVGAGI. Trimming at V came to 4 bases and at J to 8 bases, leaving 4 bases not matched to a gene. This CDR3 comprises 12 residues. The CDR3 protein is CASSSGTVEAFF. The CDR3 DNA is TGTGCCAGCAGTTCAGGGACAGTAGAAGCTTTCTTT.

The V call is TRBV6-5, the J call TRBJ1-1, with 7 bases that match TRBD1. After removal of 6 bases from V and 3 bases from J, the junction contained 7 bases not matched to a gene. Germline V gives CDR1 MNHEY, CDR2 SVGAGI. The CDR3 has 14 amino acids. The CDR3 reads CASRSQGVYTEAFF. DNA for the CDR3: TGTGCCAGCAGGTCGCAGGGGGTTTACACTGAAGCTTTCTTT.

The J gene is TRBJ2-3, the V gene TRBV5-1; D is undetermined. The CDR3 has 13 amino acids. The germline V and J ends were trimmed by 4 bases and 4 bases, with 10 bases remaining between them. Germline-derived CDR1 and CDR2 are SGHRS and YFSETQ. The CDR3 bases are TGCGCCAGCAGCCCCCAGGTGGCAGATACGCAGTATTTT. Protein sequence: CASSPQVADTQYF. Variable domain in full (rest from reference TRBV5-1 and TRBJ2-3): KAGVTQTPRYLIKTRGQQVTLSCSPISGHRSVSWYQQTPGQGLQFLFEYFSETQRNKGNFPGRFSGRQFSNSRSEMNVSTLELGDSALYLCASSPQVADTQYFGPGTRLTVL.

The chain couples TRBV5-4 to TRBJ2-7; 8 bases map to TRBD2. The CDR3 covers 14 residues. Germline V gene lookup returns CDR1 SGHNT and CDR2 YYREEE (reference sequence). Germline trimming cut 4 bases from V and 3 bases from J; bases unmatched to any gene: 6. The CDR3 loop is CASSLRTSLYEQYF. In nucleotides, the CDR3 is TGTGCCAGCAGCCTCAGGACTAGCCTCTACGAGCAGTACTTC.

The rearrangement joins TRBV27 to TRBJ1-5; D may be TRBD1 (6 bases). Trimming pared 8 bases from V and 4 bases from J, leaving 18 bases between. Germline V gene sequence: CDR1 MNHEY, CDR2 SMNVEV (reference sequence). This CDR3 comprises 15 residues. The CDR3 sequence: CASSPGQTPNQPQHF. The CDR3 DNA reads TGTGCCAGCTCCCCGGGACAAACACCTAATCAGCCCCAGCATTTT.

The chain carries TRBV6-4 and TRBJ2-3; 9 positions match TRBD2. The CDR3 has 14 amino acids. V lost 3 bases and J lost 2; bases outside the gene matches: 0. Per the germline V gene, CDR1 is MRHNA and CDR2 is SNTAGT. The CDR3 DNA reads TGTGCCAGCAGTGAGGGACTAGCCACAGATACGCAGTATTTT. It yields the protein CASSEGLATDTQYF.

The DNA of the CDR3 is TGTGCCAGCAGCTCGGGACTAGCGGCATGGCTAGGAGAGACCCAGTACTTC. It specifies CASSSGLAAWLGETQYF. The chain combines TRBV5-4 with TRBJ2-5; TRBD2 matches at 11 bases. This CDR3 is built from 17 residues. Germline loops: CDR1 SGHNT, CDR2 YYREEE (reference sequence). With 3 bases clipped from V and 4 bases from J, the junction kept 11 bases outside the gene matches.

The genes are TRBV5-1 and TRBJ2-1; 7 nucleotides agree with TRBD1. This CDR3 is built from 15 residues. Germline V gives CDR1 SGHRS, CDR2 YFSETQ. V lost 5 bases, J lost 6 bases, and 11 bases stayed unmatched. DNA of the CDR3: TGCGCCAGCAGGCCACAGGGGAAGGCTGGCAATGAGCAGTTCTTC. Encoded protein: CASRPQGKAGNEQFF. Looking up the rest from reference TRBV5-1 and TRBJ2-1 gives the full variable domain: KAGVTQTPRYLIKTRGQQVTLSCSPISGHRSVSWYQQTPGQGLQFLFEYFSETQRNKGNFPGRFSGRQFSNSRSEMNVSTLELGDSALYLCASRPQGKAGNEQFFGPGTRLTVL.

The gene calls are TRBV12-5 and TRBJ1-4, with D perhaps matching TRBD1 (5 bases). CDR3 length equals 14 residues. CDR1 and CDR2 (germline): LGHNT, FRNRAP. Trimming left V 6 bases short and J 4 bases short, with 12 bases between. The CDR3 DNA is TGTGCTAGTGGCCGGGACTCACGTAATGAAAAACTGTTTTTT. Translating it yields CASGRDSRNEKLFF.

The CDR3 DNA reads TGCGCCAGCAGCGAAAACAGAGCTCTGGGGGCCAACGTCCTGACTTTC. Translation: CASSENRALGANVLTF. This sequence joins TRBV5-1 and TRBJ2-6; no clear D. Trimming stripped 4 bases from V and 4 bases from J, with 15 bases between. Germline CDR1 and CDR2: SGHRS and YFSETQ. The length of the CDR3 is 16 residues.

The chain uses TRBV9 and TRBJ2-7; 9 bases fit TRBD1. CDR1 and CDR2 from the germline V gene are SGDLS and YYNGEE. Unmatched junction bases numbered 3, after V lost 0 bases and J lost 5 bases. This CDR3 contains 14 residues. The DNA for the CDR3 is TGTGCCAGCAGCGTAGGGGACAGGGAGGACGAGCAGTACTTC. Protein sequence: CASSVGDREDEQYF.

The chain links TRBV5-1 to TRBJ1-6; 10 nucleotides align to TRBD1. The trim removed 3 bases at V and 10 bases at J, leaving 7 bases unmatched. The germline V gene encodes CDR1 SGHRS and CDR2 YFSETQ. The CDR3 consists of 15 residues. This CDR3 is CASSSTGGTASPLHF. The CDR3 coding sequence is TGCGCCAGCAGCTCGACAGGGGGCACAGCATCACCCCTCCACTTT.

J is TRBJ2-3 and V is TRBV18, with a tentative D call TRBD2 (5 bases). Per germline, CDR1 KGHSH and CDR2 LQKENI. The CDR3 has 14 residues. Trimming pared 2 bases from V and 0 bases from J, leaving 6 bases between. CDR3 sequence (DNA): TGTGCCAGCTCACCAGCGGGTAGCACAGATACGCAGTATTTT. It translates to CASSPAGSTDTQYF.

J is TRBJ2-7 and V is TRBV18; 8 bases are a match to TRBD2. V lost 3 bases, J lost 3 bases, and 1 base stayed unmatched. The CDR3 is 13 residues long. The germline V gene has CDR1 KGHSH and CDR2 LQKENI. CDR3 loop: CASSPTSVYEQYF. Written as DNA, the CDR3 is TGTGCCAGCTCACCGACTAGCGTCTACGAGCAGTACTTC.

This sequence joins TRBV30 and TRBJ1-2, with 7 bases matching TRBD1. Germline V lookup: CDR1 GTSNPN, CDR2 SVGIG (reference sequence). CDR3 length equals 13 residues. Unmatched junction bases numbered 3, after V lost 3 bases and J lost 2 bases. The CDR3: CAWRSTGNYGYTF. The CDR3 nucleotides are TGTGCCTGGAGATCGACAGGGAACTATGGCTACACCTTC.

The chain employs TRBV12-2 and TRBJ2-3; the D call in the table, TRBD1, was not verified against the DNA. TRBV12-2 is tagged as a pseudogene. The CDR3 sequence is 17 residues long. CDR3 sequence: CASRWWDSSLDTDTQYF. The CDR3 DNA follows: TGTGCAAGTCGCTGGTGGGACAGCTCCCTAGACACAGATACGCAGTATTTT.

The chain recombines TRBV27 with TRBJ2-3, with 9 positions matching TRBD2. Germline CDR1 MNHEY, CDR2 SMNVEV (reference sequence). V dropped 0 bases and J dropped 3; count of bases not matched to a gene: 10. The CDR3 has 18 residues. The CDR3 DNA sequence: TGTGCCAGCAGTTTATCTGGCCTAGCGGGGCGGGTTACAGATACGCAGTATTTT. Translated: CASSLSGLAGRVTDTQYF.

This sequence joins TRBV6-5 and TRBJ2-3; D possibly corresponds to TRBD2 (6 bases). Germline assignment: CDR1 MNHEY and CDR2 SVGAGI. Trimming pared 5 bases from V and 4 bases from J, leaving 13 bases between. The CDR3 covers 14 residues. This CDR3 is CASSNSRGSDTQYF. The CDR3 DNA reads TGTGCCAGCAGTAACAGTCGGGGGTCAGATACGCAGTATTTT.

This rearrangement joins TRBV6-2 or TRBV6-3 to TRBJ2-6, with TRBD1 matching over 9 bases. V was clipped by 6 bases and J by 2 bases; unmatched bases: 8. Germline V gives CDR1 MNHEY, CDR2 SVGEGT. The CDR3 runs to 17 residues. This CDR3 is CASSRARDRAGANVLTF. CDR3 sequence (DNA): TGTGCCAGCAGCCGAGCCCGGGACAGGGCTGGGGCCAACGTCCTGACTTTC.

The V gene is TRBV10-3, the J gene TRBJ1-4, with 8 bases matching TRBD1. J was trimmed by 2 bases and V by 6 bases; bases with no gene match: 5. The CDR3 has 15 amino acids. Germline lookup yields CDR1 ENHRY and CDR2 SYGVKD. DNA for the CDR3: TGTGCCATCAGCCGCGACAGGGGTACTAATGAAAAACTGTTTTTT. It encodes CAISRDRGTNEKLFF.

This chain uses TRBV27 with TRBJ1-1; D not resolved. CDR1 and CDR2 from the germline V gene are MNHEY and SMNVEV (reference sequence). The CDR3 runs to 14 residues. Between the trimmed V and J ends, which lost 2 bases and 0 bases, there was a span of 7 bases. The CDR3 spells CASSLQIMNTEAFF. The CDR3 DNA reads TGTGCCAGCAGTTTACAAATCATGAACACTGAAGCTTTCTTT.

The rearrangement links TRBV4-3 to TRBJ1-2; D possibly corresponds to TRBD1 (5 bases). The ends were cut back, 0 bases at V and 3 bases at J, with 5 bases in the middle. The CDR3 consists of 13 residues. Germline V CDR1 and CDR2: LGHNA, YSLEER. CDR3: CASSQDRDYGYTF. DNA for the CDR3: TGCGCCAGCAGCCAAGACAGGGACTATGGCTACACCTTC.

The chain employs TRBV5-1 and TRBJ1-2; D is undetermined. The CDR3 totals 16 residues. Trimming stripped 3 bases from V and 7 bases from J, with 22 bases between. Germline V gene lookup returns CDR1 SGHRS and CDR2 YFSETQ. Here the CDR3 DNA reads TGCGCCAGCAGCTCGCCTAGTGGTACCGAAGGAGGTGGCTACACCTTC. It codes for CASSSPSGTEGGGYTF.